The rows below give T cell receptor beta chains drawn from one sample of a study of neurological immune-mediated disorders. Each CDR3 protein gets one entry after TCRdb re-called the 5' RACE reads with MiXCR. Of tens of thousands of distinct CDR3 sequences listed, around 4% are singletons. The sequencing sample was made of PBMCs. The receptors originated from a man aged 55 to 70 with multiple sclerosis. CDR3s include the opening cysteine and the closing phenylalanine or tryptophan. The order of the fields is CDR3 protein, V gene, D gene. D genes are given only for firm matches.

CASSLARTSLTDTQYF,TRBV12-3/TRBV12-4,.
CASNGAGRGSNEQFF,TRBV3-1,.
CASRQRGAGRGQETQYF,TRBV11-2,.
CSVHSIIGNEQFF,TRBV29-1,.
CASSETPGGRGTDTQYF,TRBV9,TRBD2
CASSFSQVRDTEAFF,TRBV7-2,.
CSAISLAEQYF,TRBV20-1,.
CASTRTGQNTEAFF,TRBV9,.
CASIDGRPNTGELFF,TRBV27,TRBD2
CASGGGLNSPLHF,TRBV27,.
CSAFIGQRITDTQYF,TRBV20-1,.
CASSPGQAWESYNEQFF,TRBV27,TRBD1
CASTQGRSGTGELFF,TRBV11-2,.
CASSRTGDSPLHF,TRBV7-2,TRBD1
CSARSIYPGQGSNQPQHF,TRBV20-1,TRBD1
CATSRDRGSSEQYF,TRBV15,TRBD1
CASSLSGSTEAFF,TRBV12-3/TRBV12-4,.
CASSLAWGTGELFF,TRBV5-1,.
CASSLGPNTDTQYF,TRBV5-5,.
CASSQRVTFQETQYF,TRBV5-1,.
CASSFEGGRYEQFF,TRBV7-9,.
CASSQVNSRSEAFF,TRBV3-1,.
CASSVPNGYTF,TRBV9,.
CASTHDPGGPENEQFF,TRBV7-2,TRBD2
CASSWGALAEAFF,TRBV5-5,.
CSARPAYKDQETQYF,TRBV20-1,.
CSVQGRSTEAFF,TRBV29-1,.
CSVEGYNEQFF,TRBV20-1,.
CASSRLRDSREAFF,TRBV28,TRBD1
CASSPSGDSPLHF,TRBV18,.
CASSFGGTSGHTDTQYF,TRBV5-1,TRBD2
CASRGAGAGGTTGANVLTF,TRBV7-9,TRBD1
CASSAGWGAANQETQYF,TRBV9,.
CASSYGGNNQPQHF,TRBV5-1,.
CASSATRVETQYF,TRBV7-2,.
CASSLANGGAANTGELFF,TRBV5-1,.
CATSSRDFNYGYTF,TRBV15,.
CSARGGKTQNF,TRBV20-1,.
CATSDWGGNQPQHF,TRBV24-1,.
CASSGGQGGTDTQYF,TRBV12-3/TRBV12-4,TRBD1
CASSPGGVVQHQHF,TRBV12-3/TRBV12-4,.
CASSESPQGVMTDTQYF,TRBV6-1,TRBD1